The 3 T cell receptor beta chains below were found in one sample sequenced in a study of T cell changes during pregnancy in multiple sclerosis. Clones were read by immunoSEQ multiplex PCR, and TCRdb kept only the in-frame ones, dropping some. The profile shows about 31,000 clones, roughly 90% of them singletons. Sequences were derived from CD8+ T cells from peripheral blood mononuclear cells, sampled in the first trimester of pregnancy. All receptors derive from a female donor with multiple sclerosis, enrolled in a pregnancy study.

The chain links TRBV11-3 to TRBJ1-2; no definite D call. V was pared by 11 bases and J by 4 bases, with 8 bases between. Germline loops: CDR1 SGHNT, CDR2 YENEEA. The CDR3 totals 10 residues. The CDR3 spells CAAQIYGYTF. The CDR3 region has the DNA TGTGCCGCCCAGATCTATGGCTACACCTTC. The complete variable domain, with remaining parts taken from reference TRBV11-3 and TRBJ1-2, reads EAGVVQSPRYKIIEKKQPVAFWCNPISGHNTLYWYLQNLGQGPELLIRYENEEAVDDSQLPKDRFSAERLKGVDSTLKIQPAELGDSAVYLCAAQIYGYTFGSGTRLTVV.

The chain recombines TRBV2 with TRBJ2-1, with D possibly matching TRBD2 (6 bases). This CDR3 is built from 11 residues. Trimming stripped 4 bases from V and 8 bases from J, with 6 bases between. Per the germline V gene, CDR1 is SNHLY and CDR2 is FYNNEI. The DNA for the CDR3 is TGTGCCAGCAGTGCGGGGGATGAGCAGTTCTTC. This translates into CASSAGDEQFF. The variable domain in full, with the rest retrieved from reference TRBV2 and TRBJ2-1, is EPEVTQTPSHQVTQMGQEVILRCVPISNHLYFYWYRQILGQKVEFLVSFYNNEISEKSEIFDDQFSVERPDGSNFTLKIRSTKLEDSAMYFCASSAGDEQFFGPGTRLTVL.

The rearrangement uses TRBV19 and TRBJ2-7; D gene unclear. Germline CDR1 and CDR2: LNHDA and SQIVND (reference sequence). CDR3 length: 13 residues. Deletions cut 0 bases from V and 4 bases from J, with 7 bases between. The CDR3 region is CASSIDLRYEQYF. CDR3 nucleotides: TGTGCCAGTAGTATAGATTTGAGGTACGAGCAGTACTTC.